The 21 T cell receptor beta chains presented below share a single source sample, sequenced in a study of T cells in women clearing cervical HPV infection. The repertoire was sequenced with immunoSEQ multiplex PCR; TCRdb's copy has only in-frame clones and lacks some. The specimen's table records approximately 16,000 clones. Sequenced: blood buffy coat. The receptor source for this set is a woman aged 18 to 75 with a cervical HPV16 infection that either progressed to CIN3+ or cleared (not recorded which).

The DNA read from the CDR3 is TGTGCCAGCAGTGGACAGGGGAGAAGCTACGAG. Its translation: CASSGQGRSYE. The whole CDR3 sequence is CASSGQGRSYEQYF. The V gene is TRBV2, the J gene TRBJ2-7; 8 bases are a match to TRBD1. The read terminates 3 residues ahead of where the CDR3 ends, so the germline J gene completes it. Germline loops: CDR1 SNHLY, CDR2 FYNNEI. This CDR3 has 14 amino acids. V lost 4 bases and J lost 3; bases outside the gene matches: 5.

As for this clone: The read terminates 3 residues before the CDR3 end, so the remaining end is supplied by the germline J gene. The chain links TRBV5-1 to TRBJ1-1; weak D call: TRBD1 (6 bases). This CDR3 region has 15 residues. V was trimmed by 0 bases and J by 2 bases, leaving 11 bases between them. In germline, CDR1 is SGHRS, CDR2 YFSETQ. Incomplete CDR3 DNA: TGCGCCAGCAGCTTGGGTACAGGGCGAAACACTGAA. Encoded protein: CASSLGTGRNTE. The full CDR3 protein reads CASSLGTGRNTEAFF. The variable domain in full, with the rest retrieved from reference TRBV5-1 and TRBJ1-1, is KAGVTQTPRYLIKTRGQQVTLSCSPISGHRSVSWYQQTPGQGLQFLFEYFSETQRNKGNFPGRFSGRQFSNSRSEMNVSTLELGDSALYLCASSLGTGRNTEAFFGQGTRLTVV.

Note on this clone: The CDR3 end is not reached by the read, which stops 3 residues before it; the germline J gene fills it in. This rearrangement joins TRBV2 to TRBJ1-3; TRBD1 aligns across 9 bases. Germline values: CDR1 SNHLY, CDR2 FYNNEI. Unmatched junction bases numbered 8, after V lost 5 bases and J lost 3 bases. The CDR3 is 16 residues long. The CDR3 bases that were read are TGTGCCAGCAGTACAGGACAGGGGATGGTTGGAAACACC. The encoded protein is CASSTGQGMVGNT. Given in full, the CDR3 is CASSTGQGMVGNTIYF.

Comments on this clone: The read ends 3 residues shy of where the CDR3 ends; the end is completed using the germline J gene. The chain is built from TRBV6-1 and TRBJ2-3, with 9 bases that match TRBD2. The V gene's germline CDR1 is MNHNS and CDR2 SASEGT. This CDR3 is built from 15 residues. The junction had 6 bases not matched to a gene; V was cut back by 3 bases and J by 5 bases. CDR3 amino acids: CASSDLAGVQDTQYF. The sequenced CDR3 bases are TGTGCCAGCAGTGATTTAGCGGGGGTTCAAGATACG.

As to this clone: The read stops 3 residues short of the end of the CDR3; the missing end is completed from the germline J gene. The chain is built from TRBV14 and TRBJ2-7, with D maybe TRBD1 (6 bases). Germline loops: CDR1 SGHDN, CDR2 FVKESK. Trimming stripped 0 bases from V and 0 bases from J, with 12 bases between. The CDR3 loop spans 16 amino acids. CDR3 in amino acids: CASSQDGTTSSYEQYF. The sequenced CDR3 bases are TGTGCCAGCAGCCAAGATGGGACAACCAGCTCCTACGAG. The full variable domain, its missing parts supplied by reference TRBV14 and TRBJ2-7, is EAGVTQFPSHSVIEKGQTVTLRCDPISGHDNLYWYRRVMGKEIKFLLHFVKESKQDESGMPNNRFLAERTGGTYSTLKVQPAELEDSGVYFCASSQDGTTSSYEQYFGPGTRLTVT.

The CDR3 reads CASSLIGGVVQPQHF. The covered CDR3 bases are TGTGCCAGCAGCTTAATCGGAGGGGTAGTTCAGCCC. The V and J genes are TRBV7-8 and TRBJ1-5, with a possible D match to TRBD1 (5 bases). The CDR3 goes on 3 residues after the read ends, and that part is filled in from the germline J gene. The CDR3 consists of 15 residues. Germline loops: CDR1 SGHVS, CDR2 FQNEAQ. Trimming took off 2 bases at V and 6 bases at J, with 14 bases between the two ends.

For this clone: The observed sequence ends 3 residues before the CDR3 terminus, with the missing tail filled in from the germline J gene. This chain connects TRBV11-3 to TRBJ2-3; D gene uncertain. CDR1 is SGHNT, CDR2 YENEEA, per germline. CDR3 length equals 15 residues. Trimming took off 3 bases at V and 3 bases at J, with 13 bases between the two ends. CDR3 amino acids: CASSFSGGSTDTQYF. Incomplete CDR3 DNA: TGTGCCAGCAGCTTTTCGGGTGGTTCGACAGATACG.

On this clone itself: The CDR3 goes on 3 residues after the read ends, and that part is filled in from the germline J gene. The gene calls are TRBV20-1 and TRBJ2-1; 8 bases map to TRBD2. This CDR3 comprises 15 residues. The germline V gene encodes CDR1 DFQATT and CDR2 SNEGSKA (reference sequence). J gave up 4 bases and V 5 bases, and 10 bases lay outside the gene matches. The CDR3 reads CSAPPPLAGYNEQFF. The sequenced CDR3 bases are TGCAGTGCTCCGCCTCCGTTAGCGGGATACAATGAG.

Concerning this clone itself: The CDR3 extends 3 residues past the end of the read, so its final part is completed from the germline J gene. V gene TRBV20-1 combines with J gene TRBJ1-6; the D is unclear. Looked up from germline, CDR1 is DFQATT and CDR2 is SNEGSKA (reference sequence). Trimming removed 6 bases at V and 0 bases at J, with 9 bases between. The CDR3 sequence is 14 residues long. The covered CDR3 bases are TGCAGTGCCGGGGTGAGCTCCTATAATTCACCC. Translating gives CSAGVSSYNSP. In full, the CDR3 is CSAGVSSYNSPLHF.

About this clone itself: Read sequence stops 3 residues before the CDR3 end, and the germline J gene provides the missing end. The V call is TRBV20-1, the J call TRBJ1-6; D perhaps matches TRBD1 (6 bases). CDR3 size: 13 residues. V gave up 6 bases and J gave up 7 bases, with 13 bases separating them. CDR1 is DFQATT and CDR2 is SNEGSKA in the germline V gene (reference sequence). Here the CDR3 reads CSALGQRNSPLHF. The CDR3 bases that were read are TGCAGTGCGCTCGGACAGAGGAATTCACCC.

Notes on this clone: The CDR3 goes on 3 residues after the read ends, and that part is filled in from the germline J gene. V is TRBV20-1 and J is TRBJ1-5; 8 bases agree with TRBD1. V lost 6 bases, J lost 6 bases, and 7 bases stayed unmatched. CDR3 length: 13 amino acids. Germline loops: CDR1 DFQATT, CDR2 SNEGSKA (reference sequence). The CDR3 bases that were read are TGCAGTGCAGGGGGACAGGCGGGTCAGCCC. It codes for CSAGGQAGQP. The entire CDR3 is CSAGGQAGQPQHF.

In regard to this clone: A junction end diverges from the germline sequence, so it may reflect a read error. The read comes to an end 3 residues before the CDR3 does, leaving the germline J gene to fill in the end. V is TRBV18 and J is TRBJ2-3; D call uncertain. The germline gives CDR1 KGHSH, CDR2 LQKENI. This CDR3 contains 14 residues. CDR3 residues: CASSPPSHTDAQYF. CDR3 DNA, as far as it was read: TGTGCCAGCTCGCCCCCCTCCCACACAGATGCG.

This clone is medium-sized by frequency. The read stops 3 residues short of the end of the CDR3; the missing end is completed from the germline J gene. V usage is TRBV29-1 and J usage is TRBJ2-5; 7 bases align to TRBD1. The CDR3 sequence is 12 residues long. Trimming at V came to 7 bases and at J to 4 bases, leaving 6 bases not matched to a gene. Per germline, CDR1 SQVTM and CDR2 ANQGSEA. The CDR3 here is CSGSTGTETQYF. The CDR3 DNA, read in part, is TGCAGCGGATCGACAGGGACAGAGACC.

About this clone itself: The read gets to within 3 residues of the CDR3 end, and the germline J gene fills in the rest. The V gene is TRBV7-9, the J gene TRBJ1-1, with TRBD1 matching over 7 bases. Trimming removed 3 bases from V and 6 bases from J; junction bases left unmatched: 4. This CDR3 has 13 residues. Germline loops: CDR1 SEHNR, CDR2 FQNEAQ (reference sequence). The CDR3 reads CASSLEGAAEAFF. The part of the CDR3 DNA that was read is TGTGCCAGCAGCTTGGAGGGGGCCGCTGAA.

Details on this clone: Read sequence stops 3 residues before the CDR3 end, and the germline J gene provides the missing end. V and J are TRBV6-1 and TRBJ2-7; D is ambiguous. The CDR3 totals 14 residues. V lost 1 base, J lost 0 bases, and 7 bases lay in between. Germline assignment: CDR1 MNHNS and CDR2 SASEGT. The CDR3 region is CASSEGHGSYEQYF. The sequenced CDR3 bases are TGTGCCAGCAGTGAAGGACACGGCTCCTACGAG.

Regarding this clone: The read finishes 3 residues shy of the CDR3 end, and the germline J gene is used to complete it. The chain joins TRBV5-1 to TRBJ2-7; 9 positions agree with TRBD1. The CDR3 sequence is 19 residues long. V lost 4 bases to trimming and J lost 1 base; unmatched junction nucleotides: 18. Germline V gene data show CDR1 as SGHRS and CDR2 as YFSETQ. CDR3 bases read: TGCGCCAGCAGCGGACAGGGGACGGGGTTTTGGGGAAAATCCTACGAG. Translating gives CASSGQGTGFWGKSYE. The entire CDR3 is CASSGQGTGFWGKSYEQYF.

The sequenced part of the CDR3 DNA is TGTGCCAGCAGTTCGTCCGGGGCCAACGTC. Protein: CASSSSGANV. The full CDR3 reads CASSSSGANVLTF. V usage is TRBV12-3 or TRBV12-4 and J usage is TRBJ2-6; D remains ambiguous. Read coverage stops 3 residues before the CDR3 terminus; the germline J gene supplies the remainder. The V end was cut by 4 bases, the J end by 4 bases, with 5 bases between. The CDR3 covers 13 residues.

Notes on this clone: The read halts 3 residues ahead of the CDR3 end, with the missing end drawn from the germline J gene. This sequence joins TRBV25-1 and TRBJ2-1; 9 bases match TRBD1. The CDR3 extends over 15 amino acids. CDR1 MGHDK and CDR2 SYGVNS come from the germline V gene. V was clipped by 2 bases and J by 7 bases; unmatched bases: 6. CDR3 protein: CASSEHGQGRNEQFF. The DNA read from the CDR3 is TGTGCCAGCAGTGAACACGGACAGGGGCGGAATGAG.

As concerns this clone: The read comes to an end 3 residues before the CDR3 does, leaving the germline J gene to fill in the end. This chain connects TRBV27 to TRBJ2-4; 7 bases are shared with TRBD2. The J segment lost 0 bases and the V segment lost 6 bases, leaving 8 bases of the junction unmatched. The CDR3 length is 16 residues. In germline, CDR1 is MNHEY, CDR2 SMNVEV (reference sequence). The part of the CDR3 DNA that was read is TGTGCCAGCAGCGTAGAGGCGGGGGTAGCCAAAAACATT. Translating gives CASSVEAGVAKNI. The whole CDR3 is CASSVEAGVAKNIQYF.

This chain's CDR3 is CASSFGDSGNTIYF. The sequenced CDR3 bases are TGCGCCAGCAGCTTCGGGGACTCCGGAAACACC. The genes are TRBV5-1 and TRBJ1-3, with D perhaps matching TRBD1 (5 bases). The read ends 3 residues before the CDR3 terminus; that terminus is restored from the germline J gene. V was trimmed by 2 bases and J by 4 bases, leaving 10 bases between them. The CDR3 extends over 14 amino acids. Germline assignment: CDR1 SGHRS and CDR2 YFSETQ.

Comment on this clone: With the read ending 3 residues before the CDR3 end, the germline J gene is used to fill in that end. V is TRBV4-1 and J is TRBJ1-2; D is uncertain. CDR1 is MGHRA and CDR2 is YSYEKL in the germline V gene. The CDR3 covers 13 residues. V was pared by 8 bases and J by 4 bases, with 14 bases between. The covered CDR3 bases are TGCGCCAGCTCACGCGGGGTTCCCTATGGC. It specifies CASSRGVPYG. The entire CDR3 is CASSRGVPYGYTF.